The 20 T cell receptor beta chains below come from one sample, sequenced in a study of shared clonotypes between healthy human individuals. Repertoires were generated with immunoSEQ multiplex PCR, while TCRdb's copy carries only in-frame clones and drops some. Found here are about 700,000 clones, just over 90% of them singletons; the top ten hold about 24%. Naive CD8 isolation took CD45RO-negative cells positively selected for CCR7 and excluded terminally differentiated effector memory CD45RA+ cells. Sequencing was carried out using naive CD8+ T cells sorted from blood. The receptors were gathered from a man aged 25-40 years in good health.

The chain recombines TRBV20-1 with TRBJ2-3; D gene uncertain. Germline loops: CDR1 DFQATT, CDR2 SNEGSKA (reference sequence). The CDR3 is 11 amino acids. The V end lost 5 bases, the J end lost 5 bases, and 8 bases lay between the germline ends. The CDR3 loop reads CSAPDGDTQYF. DNA of the CDR3: TGCAGTGCTCCTGATGGAGATACGCAGTATTTT.

The gene calls are TRBV7-7 and TRBJ1-2, with 10 bases identical to TRBD1. Per germline, CDR1 SSHAT and CDR2 FNYEAQ (reference sequence). Trimming at V came to 0 bases and at J to 2 bases, leaving 6 bases not matched to a gene. This CDR3 is built from 17 residues. CDR3 in amino acids: CASSLADRGLRNYGYTF. CDR3 DNA sequence: TGTGCCAGCAGCTTAGCAGACAGGGGGCTCCGCAACTATGGCTACACCTTC.

The chain is built from TRBV28 and TRBJ2-7, with 13 bases aligning to TRBD2. The V gene end was trimmed by 5 bases and the J gene end by 7 bases; junction bases not matched to a gene: 11. The CDR3 totals 16 residues. Germline CDR1 and CDR2: MDHEN and SYDVKM. CDR3 protein: CASSNFGLAGEGEQYF. CDR3 nucleotides: TGTGCCAGCAGTAACTTTGGACTAGCGGGAGAAGGGGAGCAGTACTTC.

The V call is TRBV7-6, the J call TRBJ1-2; 7 nucleotides match TRBD1. Per the germline V gene, CDR1 is SGHVS and CDR2 is FNYEAQ. V shed 5 bases, J shed 5 bases, and the junction held 8 bases outside the gene matches. The CDR3 runs to 14 residues. CDR3 in DNA: TGTGCCAGCAGCCCCGGAGGGACAGATTATGGCTACACCTTC. This codes for CASSPGGTDYGYTF.

The rearrangement uses TRBV27 and TRBJ2-7; the match to TRBD1 covers 10 bases. Germline loops: CDR1 MNHEY, CDR2 SMNVEV (reference sequence). The CDR3 loop spans 15 amino acids. V lost 5 bases and J lost 3; bases outside the gene matches: 7. CDR3 in amino acids: CASSEGQGILYEQYF. CDR3 DNA sequence: TGTGCCAGCAGTGAGGGACAGGGGATCCTCTACGAGCAGTACTTC.

The rearrangement joins TRBV27 to TRBJ2-1; possible D gene TRBD1, 6 bases. This CDR3 contains 12 residues. Germline loops: CDR1 MNHEY, CDR2 SMNVEV (reference sequence). Deletions cut 5 bases from V and 12 bases from J, with 14 bases between. Here the CDR3 reads CASSHGQLGQFF. The CDR3 bases are TGTGCCAGCAGTCACGGACAGCTGGGGCAGTTCTTC.

The chain recombines TRBV9 with TRBJ2-3; the D gene is possibly TRBD1 (5 bases). V was clipped by 4 bases and J by 6 bases, with 21 bases between them. CDR3 length: 16 amino acids. CDR1 and CDR2 (germline): SGDLS, YYNGEE. The CDR3, as DNA: TGTGCCAGCAGCCCCAGACTCGATCTTTCAGGGGATACGCAGTATTTT. This codes for CASSPRLDLSGDTQYF.

The chain uses TRBV6-5 and TRBJ2-5, with no clear D. Germline V gene data show CDR1 as MNHEY and CDR2 as SVGAGI. CDR3 length equals 15 residues. Trimming cost V 0 bases and J 3 bases, with 11 bases left between them. CDR3 loop: CASSYSTPWEETQYF. The CDR3 bases are TGTGCCAGCAGTTACTCGACCCCCTGGGAAGAGACCCAGTACTTC.

The J gene is TRBJ2-5, the V gene TRBV7-9; perhaps TRBD2 as D (5 bases). The CDR3 has 13 amino acids. Germline CDR1 and CDR2: SEHNR and FQNEAQ (reference sequence). Trimming removed 2 bases from V and 2 bases from J, with 6 bases in between. DNA for the CDR3: TGTGCCAGCAGCTTAAAGCGGCAAGAGACCCAGTACTTC. Its protein is CASSLKRQETQYF. Using reference TRBV7-9 and TRBJ2-5 for the parts outside the CDR3, the full variable domain is DTGVSQNPRHKITKRGQNVTFRCDPISEHNRLYWYRQTLGQGPEFLTYFQNEAQLEKSRLLSDRFSAERPKGSFSTLEIQRTEQGDSAMYLCASSLKRQETQYFGPGTRLLVL.

This clone appeared a single time. The chain combines TRBV15 with TRBJ2-2; D gene ambiguous. CDR1 and CDR2 (germline): LNHNV, YYDKDF (reference sequence). V was shortened by 3 bases and J by 1 base, with 6 bases between the two germline ends. This CDR3 contains 14 residues. As DNA, the CDR3 is TGTGCCACCAGCAGTGGCAGGAACACCGGGGAGCTGTTTTTT. Translating it yields CATSSGRNTGELFF.

The V gene is TRBV19, the J gene TRBJ1-2; 7 nucleotides line up with TRBD1. This CDR3 region has 12 residues. Trimming cost V 11 bases and J 7 bases; bases outside gene matches: 10. The germline V gene encodes CDR1 LNHDA and CDR2 SQIVND (reference sequence). CDR3 nucleotide sequence: TGTGCCTCATCGACAGGGACGTTTGGCTACACCTTC. This codes for CASSTGTFGYTF. Filled out from reference TRBV19 and TRBJ1-2, the complete variable domain reads DGGITQSPKYLFRKEGQNVTLSCEQNLNHDAMYWYRQDPGQGLRLIYYSQIVNDFQKGDIAEGYSVSREKKESFPLTVTSAQKNPTAFYLCASSTGTFGYTFGSGTRLTVV.

The chain carries TRBV27 and TRBJ1-4, with D maybe TRBD1 (6 bases). The CDR3 totals 18 residues. Germline CDR1 MNHEY, CDR2 SMNVEV (reference sequence). V lost 4 bases to trimming and J lost 4 bases, with 22 bases between them. CDR3 nucleotides: TGTGCCAGCAGTTGTGTCGGGCAGGGGAAGGAGGGTAATGAAAAACTGTTTTTT. It yields the protein CASSCVGQGKEGNEKLFF.

The CDR3 DNA reads as TGTGCCAGCAGTTTCAGCGGCGATGCGGAGCCCCAGCATTTT. Residues: CASSFSGDAEPQHF. The genes are TRBV27 and TRBJ1-5; D uncertain. Germline V gene lookup returns CDR1 MNHEY and CDR2 SMNVEV (reference sequence). V lost 3 bases to trimming and J lost 8 bases, with 14 bases between them. There are 14 residues in the CDR3.

V and J are TRBV7-9 and TRBJ2-7; D is tentatively TRBD1 or TRBD2 (5 bases each). Germline V CDR1 and CDR2: SEHNR, FQNEAQ (reference sequence). This CDR3 contains 15 residues. Trimming removed 0 bases from V and 9 bases from J, with 18 bases in between. The CDR3 protein is CASSLAVGPGLWQYF. The CDR3 DNA reads as TGTGCCAGCAGCTTAGCGGTGGGGCCTGGACTGTGGCAGTACTTC.

The V call is TRBV29-1, the J call TRBJ2-1; 8 positions match TRBD2. V lost 1 base and J lost 4; bases outside the gene matches: 12. Germline CDR1 and CDR2: SQVTM and ANQGSEA. The CDR3 runs 17 residues. Here the CDR3 DNA reads TGCAGCGTTGAAGGAGCCCCAGGACTAGCAACTTACAATGAGCAGTTCTTC. Translating it yields CSVEGAPGLATYNEQFF.

As for this clone: Other DNA sequences within the sample encode an identical CDR3. The rearrangement uses TRBV5-1 and TRBJ2-3; 10 positions match TRBD1. J gave up 3 bases and V 3 bases, and 1 base lay outside the gene matches. Germline-derived CDR1 and CDR2 are SGHRS and YFSETQ. The CDR3 contains 14 residues. The CDR3 sequence is CASSSGQGTDTQYF. Here the CDR3 DNA reads TGCGCCAGCAGCTCGGGACAGGGGACAGATACGCAGTATTTT.

The V and J genes are TRBV7-9 and TRBJ2-7; the D is unclear. CDR1 and CDR2 from the germline V gene are SEHNR and FQNEAQ (reference sequence). This CDR3 contains 15 residues. V was pared by 1 base and J by 1 base, with 11 bases between. The CDR3 sequence is CASSLVERSSYEQYF. The CDR3 DNA is TGTGCCAGCAGCTTAGTTGAAAGGAGTTCCTACGAGCAGTACTTC.

As to this clone: Other DNA sequences in the sample encode the same CDR3. The chain couples TRBV7-3 to TRBJ2-1; 7 bases are shared with TRBD1. The trim removed 4 bases at V and 2 bases at J, leaving 5 bases unmatched. The CDR3 runs to 15 residues. Per the germline V gene, CDR1 is SGHTA and CDR2 is FQGTGA. This CDR3 reads CASSYTGTAYNEQFF. The CDR3 bases are TGTGCCAGCAGCTACACCGGGACAGCCTACAATGAGCAGTTCTTC.

The chain uses TRBV29-1 and TRBJ2-7; 9 nucleotides align to TRBD1. CDR1 and CDR2 (germline): SQVTM, ANQGSEA. CDR3 size: 14 residues. The junction had 10 bases not matched to a gene; V was cut back by 6 bases and J by 4 bases. DNA of the CDR3: TGCAGCGTACTAAAAGGGACAGGGACGTACGAGCAGTACTTC. The encoded protein is CSVLKGTGTYEQYF.

V gene TRBV10-1 combines with J gene TRBJ2-5; TRBD1 aligns across 9 bases. CDR1 is WNHNN, CDR2 SYGVQD, per germline (reference sequence). CDR3 length: 12 residues. Unmatched junction bases numbered 3, after V lost 10 bases and J lost 3 bases. The DNA for the CDR3 is TGCGCCACACAGGGGGCTGAAGAGACCCAGTACTTC. Amino acids: CATQGAEETQYF.